This is a list of T cell receptor beta chains from one sample in a study of T cell changes during pregnancy in multiple sclerosis. The method was immunoSEQ multiplex PCR; TCRdb's version includes in-frame clones alone and lacks a portion of them. The sample comprises some 110,000 clones, 91% of which are singletons, and roughly 1.5% rests with the top ten. The sequences come from peripheral blood, collected before pregnancy. The receptors here all came from a female donor with multiple sclerosis, enrolled in a pregnancy study. Both conserved end residues are part of each CDR3. The D gene is left open where the match is weak. Clone size is given for some rows only: seen once, a few or many times, or a class if the clone is expanded.

TRBD1	NA	TRBJ1-2	TRBV5-1	TGCGCCAGCAGCAAGGGACAGGGCGACTTTGGCTACACCTTC	CASSKGQGDFGYTF
NA	NA	TRBJ1-2	TRBV14	TGTGCCAGCAGCCAATCCGGGGTTCATGGCTACACCTTC	CASSQSGVHGYTF
TRBD1	NA	TRBJ1-2	TRBV28	TGTGCCAGCAACCAGGGACAGGGCTATGGCTACACCTTC	CASNQGQGYGYTF
NA	NA	TRBJ1-1	TRBV10-3	TGTGCCATCAGTGACCGGAACACTGAAGCTTTCTTT	CAISDRNTEAFF
NA	few	TRBJ2-1	TRBV7-8	TGTGCCAGCAGCCTGGGAGGACCTAATGAGCAGTTCTTC	CASSLGGPNEQFF
NA	NA	TRBJ2-5	TRBV18	TGTGCCAGCTCACCCCTTGAGGAGCAGTACTTC	CASSPLEEQYF
NA	NA	TRBJ2-1	TRBV5-1	TGCGCCAGCAGCCGTTCCCCGACAGACTACAATGAGCAGTTCTTC	CASSRSPTDYNEQFF
TRBD1	NA	TRBJ1-3	TRBV2	TGTGCCAGCAGACAAGAAGACAGGGTGGATGGAAACACCATATATTTT	CASRQEDRVDGNTIYF
TRBD1	NA	TRBJ1-2	TRBV5-4	TGTGCCAGCAGCCTCCGGGACAGGGAAATCGGGGGCTACACCTTC	CASSLRDREIGGYTF
NA	NA	TRBJ2-3	TRBV9	TGTGCCAGCACCCTGGGAGGGGGGACAGATACGCAGTATTTT	CASTLGGGTDTQYF
NA	NA	TRBJ2-7	TRBV5-3	TGTGCCAGAAATAGCGAATACTACGAGCAGTACTTC	CARNSEYYEQYF
TRBD1	NA	TRBJ2-1	TRBV6-6	TGTGCCAGCACCCATTGGGACAGGGGCAATGAGCAGTTCTTC	CASTHWDRGNEQFF
TRBD1	NA	TRBJ2-7	TRBV19	TGTGCCAGTAGTATAGTGGGGACAGGCTCCTACGAGCAGTACTTC	CASSIVGTGSYEQYF
NA	NA	TRBJ2-7	TRBV27	TGTGCCAGCAGCTTGATCCAGACAGGACAATACGAGCAGTACTTC	CASSLIQTGQYEQYF
TRBD1	NA	TRBJ1-3	TRBV7-8	TGTGCCAGCAGCCCCCGGGACAGGGGAGGTGGAAACACCATATATTTT	CASSPRDRGGGNTIYF
TRBD2	NA	TRBJ2-5	TRBV4-1	TGCGCCAGCAGCCTCGCTCTGCGGGGGTACCAAGAGACCCAGTACTTC	CASSLALRGYQETQYF
TRBD2	once	TRBJ2-1	TRBV2	TGTGCCAGCGCCGGGACTAGCTTCGACAATGAGCAGTTCTTC	CASAGTSFDNEQFF
TRBD1	NA	TRBJ1-1	TRBV6-6	TGTGCCAGCAGTTTTCCGACAGGGGGGGATGCTTTCTTT	CASSFPTGGDAFF
TRBD1	NA	TRBJ1-4	TRBV14	TGTGCCAGCAGCCGGTCAGGGGGCACTAATGAAAAACTGTTTTTT	CASSRSGGTNEKLFF
NA	NA	TRBJ2-2	TRBV6-1	TGTGCCAGCACCTCCCTGGGGGGGCAGACCGGGGAGCTGTTTTTT	CASTSLGGQTGELFF
TRBD2	NA	TRBJ2-2	TRBV4-3	TGCGCCAGCAGCCAAGATCCTCGGGGGAGGGTCGGGGAGCTGTTTTTT	CASSQDPRGRVGELFF
NA	medium-sized	TRBJ1-6	TRBV6-4	TGTGCCAGCAGTCCGACGGGGGGAGAGAGTTCACCCCTCCACTTT	CASSPTGGESSPLHF
NA	NA	TRBJ2-3	TRBV7-8	TGTGCCAGCAGCCCCTGGGCTAGCGGCACAGATACGCAGTATTTT	CASSPWASGTDTQYF
NA	few	TRBJ1-1	TRBV7-3	TGTGCCAGCAGCTTAAATCCCGGGGATGAAGCTTTCTTT	CASSLNPGDEAFF
NA	few	TRBJ2-1	TRBV29-1	TGCAGCGTTGTTGGGGGCCCCGTCTCCTACAATGAGCAGTTCTTC	CSVVGGPVSYNEQFF
NA	NA	TRBJ2-7	TRBV6-1	TGTGCCAGCAGTGATTCCAGGGCCCGAGGTAGGGGAGAGCAGTACTTC	CASSDSRARGRGEQYF
NA	NA	TRBJ2-2	TRBV9	TGTGCCAGCAGCTCAGGACATCCGGCCACCGGGGAGCTGTTTTTT	CASSSGHPATGELFF
NA	NA	TRBJ1-3	TRBV4-3	TGCGCCAGCAGCCAAGACTGGGGGGTTAGAAACACCATATATTTT	CASSQDWGVRNTIYF
TRBD1	NA	TRBJ1-2	TRBV6-5	TGTGCCAGCAGTCCGGGACAGGGGCGCCATGGCTACACCTTC	CASSPGQGRHGYTF